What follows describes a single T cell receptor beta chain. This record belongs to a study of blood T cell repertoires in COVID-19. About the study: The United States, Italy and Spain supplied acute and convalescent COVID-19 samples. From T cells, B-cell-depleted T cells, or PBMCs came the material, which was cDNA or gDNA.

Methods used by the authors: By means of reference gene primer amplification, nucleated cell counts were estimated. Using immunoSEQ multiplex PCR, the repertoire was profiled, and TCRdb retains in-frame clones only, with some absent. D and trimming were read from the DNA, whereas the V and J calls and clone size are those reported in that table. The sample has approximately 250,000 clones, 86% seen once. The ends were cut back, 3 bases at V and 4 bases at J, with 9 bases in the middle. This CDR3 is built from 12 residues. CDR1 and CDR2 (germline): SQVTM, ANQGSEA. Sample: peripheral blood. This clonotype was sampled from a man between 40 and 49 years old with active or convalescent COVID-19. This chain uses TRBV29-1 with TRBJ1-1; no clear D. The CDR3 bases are TGCAGCGTTGAGGTGGGCGTCACTGAAGCTTTCTTT. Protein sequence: CSVEVGVTEAFF.